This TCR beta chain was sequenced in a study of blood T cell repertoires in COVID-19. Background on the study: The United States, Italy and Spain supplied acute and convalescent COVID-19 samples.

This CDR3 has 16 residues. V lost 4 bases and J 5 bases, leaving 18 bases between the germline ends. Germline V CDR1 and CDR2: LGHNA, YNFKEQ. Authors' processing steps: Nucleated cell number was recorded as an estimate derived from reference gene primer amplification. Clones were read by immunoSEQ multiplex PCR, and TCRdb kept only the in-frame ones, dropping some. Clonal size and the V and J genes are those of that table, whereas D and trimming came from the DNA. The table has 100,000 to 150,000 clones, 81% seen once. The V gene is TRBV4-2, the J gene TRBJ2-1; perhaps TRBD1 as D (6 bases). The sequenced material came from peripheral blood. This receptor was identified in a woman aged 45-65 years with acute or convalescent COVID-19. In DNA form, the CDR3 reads TGTGCCAGCAGCCGGTATGGGCAGGGGATCAACAATGAGCAGTTCTTC. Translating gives CASSRYGQGINNEQFF.